One sample yielded the 9 T cell receptor beta chains listed below, sequenced in a study of metastatic and nonmetastatic thyroid tumors. TCRdb reprocessed the PCR reads via MiXCR. The sample includes roughly 10,000 clones, 22% of them seen just once. No patient received treatment before thyroid surgery. The specimen was adjacent normal tissue. The source is a female donor with papillary thyroid cancer or a benign thyroid nodule (not recorded which). Some clones in this sample may be carry-over from other donors' samples.

This clone was seen many times. The V and J genes are TRBV20-1 and TRBJ1-2; 8 bases map to TRBD1. The germline CDR1 and CDR2 sequences are DFQATT and SNEGSKA (reference sequence). The V and J ends lost 4 bases and 6 bases, in that order; junction bases with no gene match: 7. The CDR3 totals 13 residues. CDR3 loop: CSATTGDNDGYTF. The CDR3 DNA follows: TGCAGTGCTACGACAGGGGATAATGATGGCTACACCTTC.

The chain employs TRBV11-2 and TRBJ1-2, with D possibly being TRBD1 (5 bases). CDR3 length: 17 residues. Looked up from germline, CDR1 is SGHAT and CDR2 is FQNNGV. The ends were cut back, 4 bases at V and 4 bases at J, with 22 bases in the middle. CDR3 amino acids: CASSYRGSVNIGYGYTF. For the CDR3, the DNA is TGTGCCAGCAGCTACCGGGGGAGTGTAAATATTGGCTATGGCTACACCTTC.

A note on this clone: This may be a read error, as it is one base from a much larger clone. The chain couples TRBV3-1 to TRBJ1-3; D is uncertain. CDR3 length equals 17 residues. Looked up from germline, CDR1 is LGHDT and CDR2 is YNNKEL (reference sequence). V was cut by 1 base and J by 0 bases, with 13 bases left in between. DNA of the CDR3: TGTGCCAGCAGCCAAGGAATCCGAGAGCTCTCTGGAAACACCATATATTTT. Protein product: CASSQGIRELSGNTIYF. Full variable domain (remainder filled in from reference TRBV3-1 and TRBJ1-3): DTAVSQTPKYLVTQMGNDKSIKCEQNLGHDTMYWYKQDSKKFLKIMFSYNNKELIINETVPNRFSPKSPDKAHLNLHINSLELGDSAVYFCASSQGIRELSGNTIYFGEGSWLTVV.

Here the CDR3 DNA reads TGCGCCAGCAGCTTCACTAGCGGGGGGGCCATGTACGAGCAGTACTTC. Protein product: CASSFTSGGAMYEQYF. The chain employs TRBV5-1 and TRBJ2-7, with 13 nucleotides matching TRBD2. Germline assignment: CDR1 SGHRS and CDR2 YFSETQ. V lost 2 bases and J lost 4; bases outside the gene matches: 6. The CDR3 runs 16 residues.

This clone has a count of ten or more. The gene calls are TRBV5-6 and TRBJ2-5, with a weak D call TRBD1 (6 bases). Trimming removed 0 bases from V and 4 bases from J, with 10 bases in between. Germline V CDR1 and CDR2: SGHDT, YYEEEE. There are 14 residues in the CDR3. The CDR3 is CASSLGGRGETQYF. The CDR3 region has the DNA TGTGCCAGCAGCTTGGGGGGGCGAGGAGAGACCCAGTACTTC. Complete variable domain (other parts from reference TRBV5-6 and TRBJ2-5): DAGVTQSPTHLIKTRGQQVTLRCSPKSGHDTVSWYQQALGQGPQFIFQYYEEEERQRGNFPDRFSGHQFPNYSSELNVNALLLGDSALYLCASSLGGRGETQYFGPGTRLLVL.

The sample holds a few counts of this clone. J is TRBJ2-7 and V is TRBV6-5; D is possibly TRBD2 (6 bases). The V end lost 0 bases, the J end lost 0 bases, and 9 bases lay between the germline ends. CDR3 length: 15 residues. Germline V CDR1 and CDR2: MNHEY, SVGAGI. The chain's CDR3 is CASSYSSGGSYEQYF. In nucleotides, the CDR3 is TGTGCCAGCAGTTACTCTTCCGGGGGCTCCTACGAGCAGTACTTC.

By proportion, this clone is medium-sized. The V call is TRBV27, the J call TRBJ2-1; 12 bases agree with TRBD2. This CDR3 comprises 16 residues. The ends lost 4 bases at V and 2 bases at J; junction bases unmatched: 3. CDR1 MNHEY and CDR2 SMNVEV come from the germline V gene (reference sequence). The CDR3 protein is CASSSWTSGTYNEQFF. The CDR3 DNA reads as TGTGCCAGCAGTTCATGGACTAGCGGGACCTACAATGAGCAGTTCTTC.

In its sample, this clone ranks as medium-sized. The chain uses TRBV28 and TRBJ1-1; D uncertain. This CDR3 comprises 14 residues. Germline CDR1 and CDR2: MDHEN and SYDVKM. V gave up 7 bases and J gave up 0 bases, with 12 bases separating them. The CDR3 sequence: CASTTGGMNTEAFF. DNA for the CDR3: TGTGCCAGCACTACGGGCGGGATGAACACTGAAGCTTTCTTT.

Details on this clone: Distinct nucleotide sequences in the sample also encode this CDR3. V is TRBV5-4 and J is TRBJ2-5; the D gene is possibly TRBD1 (5 bases). V was clipped by 1 base and J by 0 bases, with 7 bases between them. CDR1 is SGHNT, CDR2 YYREEE, per germline (reference sequence). This CDR3 comprises 14 residues. The CDR3 DNA follows: TGTGCCAGCAGCTTGATAGGGGACCAAGAGACCCAGTACTTC. Translated: CASSLIGDQETQYF.